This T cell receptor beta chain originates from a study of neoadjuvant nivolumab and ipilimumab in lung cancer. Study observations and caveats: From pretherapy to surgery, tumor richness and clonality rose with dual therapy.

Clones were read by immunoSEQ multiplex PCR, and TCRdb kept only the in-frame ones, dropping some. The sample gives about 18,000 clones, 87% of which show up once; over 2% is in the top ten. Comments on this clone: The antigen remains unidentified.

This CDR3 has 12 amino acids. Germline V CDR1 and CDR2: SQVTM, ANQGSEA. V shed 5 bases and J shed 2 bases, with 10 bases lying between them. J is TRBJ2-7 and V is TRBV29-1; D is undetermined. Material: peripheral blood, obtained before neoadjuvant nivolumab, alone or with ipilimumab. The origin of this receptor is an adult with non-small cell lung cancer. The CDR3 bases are TGCAGCGTTACCCCGAGCCCCTACGAGCAGTACTTC. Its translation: CSVTPSPYEQYF.